These T cell receptor beta chains were read from a single sample in a study of CD8 T cells in ankylosing spondylitis. TCRdb re-analysed the 5' RACE reads in MiXCR, keeping a single row per CDR3 protein. The profile shows roughly 100,000 distinct CDR3 sequences, less than 25% of them singletons. The sample taken for sequencing was synovial fluid, either unsorted or a sorted T cell fraction (not recorded which). These receptors originate from a male donor with ankylosing spondylitis. The CDR3 runs from the conserved cysteine through the conserved F or W. The order of the fields is J gene, D gene, CDR3 length, clone size, V gene, CDR3 protein, CDR3 DNA. D genes are given only for firm matches. Rows give clone size only sometimes, using once, few, many, or a class for an expanded clone.

TRBJ2-7	TRBD1	12	-	TRBV10-1	CASSFTGDEQYF	TGCGCCAGCAGCTTTACAGGGGACGAGCAGTACTTC
TRBJ2-7	-	14	few	TRBV3-2	CASSQEGRPYEQYF	TGTGCCAGCAGCCAAGAAGGCCGGCCCTACGAGCAGTACTTC
TRBJ1-2	-	13	few	TRBV10-3	CAISLGRNYGYTF	TGTGCCATCAGTCTCGGCCGTAACTATGGCTACACCTTC
TRBJ1-1	TRBD1	14	-	TRBV5-1	CASSTGTGDIEAFF	TGCGCCAGCAGCACCGGGACAGGGGATATTGAAGCTTTCTTT
TRBJ2-7	TRBD2	15	few	TRBV20-1	CSATGLAGPNYEQYF	TGCAGTGCCACGGGACTAGCGGGACCCAACTACGAGCAGTACTTC
TRBJ1-6	-	16	few	TRBV4-2	CASSPLPGGRNSPLHF	TGTGCCAGCAGCCCCCTTCCGGGAGGGAGGAATTCACCCCTCCACTTT
TRBJ2-2	-	16	many	TRBV12-3/TRBV12-4	CASSLDVAVNTGELFF	TGTGCCAGCAGTTTAGACGTAGCGGTTAACACCGGGGAGCTGTTTTTT
TRBJ2-7	-	14	few	TRBV11-2	CASSQEGQVLKQYF	TGTGCCAGCAGCCAAGAAGGCCAGGTCCTTAAGCAGTACTTC
TRBJ1-1	-	15	-	TRBV12-3/TRBV12-4	CASSLSGGLNTEAFF	TGTGCCAGCAGTTTGAGTGGCGGATTGAACACTGAAGCTTTCTTT
TRBJ2-2	-	15	many	TRBV24-1	CATSDLLLPDGELFF	TGTGCCACCAGTGATTTGTTGCTACCCGACGGGGAGCTGTTTTTT
TRBJ2-5	-	13	few	TRBV5-1	CASSRAYQETQYF	TGCGCCAGCAGCCGAGCTTATCAAGAGACCCAGTACTTC
TRBJ1-5	-	15	many	TRBV19	CASSFRDAGSLAQHF	TGTGCCAGTAGTTTCCGGGACGCAGGAAGTCTGGCCCAGCATTTT
TRBJ1-4	-	13	few	TRBV20-1	CSASEGPNEKLFF	TGCAGTGCTAGTGAGGGGCCTAATGAAAAACTGTTTTTT
TRBJ2-5	TRBD1	14	-	TRBV29-1	CSVDDRGRGETQYF	TGCAGCGTTGATGACAGGGGAAGAGGAGAGACCCAGTACTTC
TRBJ2-7	-	13	-	TRBV5-1	CASSLNRVHEQYF	TGCGCCAGCAGCCTTAACAGGGTCCACGAGCAGTACTTC
TRBJ2-5	-	13	-	TRBV15	CATSRVAQETQYF	TGTGCCACCAGCAGGGTAGCGCAAGAGACCCAGTACTTC
TRBJ2-1	TRBD2	15	-	TRBV11-2	CASSSGLAGAIEQFF	TGTGCCAGCAGCTCTGGACTAGCGGGAGCGATCGAGCAGTTCTTC
TRBJ2-1	TRBD1	16	few	TRBV10-2	CASSYSGTAPYNEQFF	TGCGCCAGCAGCTACTCCGGGACAGCCCCGTACAATGAGCAGTTCTTC
TRBJ2-2	-	17	few	TRBV7-9	CASSFGLIAQGTGELFF	TGTGCCAGCAGCTTTGGTCTTATCGCCCAGGGCACCGGGGAGCTGTTTTTT
TRBJ2-7	TRBD1	14	-	TRBV10-3	CAISGRRDRYEQYF	TGTGCCATCAGCGGCCGCAGGGACAGGTACGAGCAGTACTTC
TRBJ1-1	-	12	few	TRBV7-2	CASSFPGREAFF	TGTGCCAGCAGCTTTCCCGGACGTGAAGCTTTCTTT
TRBJ1-1	-	15	few	TRBV4-2	CASSQAQQGNTEAFF	TGTGCCAGCAGCCAAGCTCAACAGGGGAACACTGAAGCTTTCTTT
TRBJ2-1	TRBD1	13	few	TRBV20-1	CSARGGQGWKQFF	TGCAGTGCTAGAGGGGGACAGGGCTGGAAGCAGTTCTTC
TRBJ1-5	-	16	many	TRBV28	CASSPSQDYSNQPQHF	TGTGCCAGCAGTCCTTCTCAGGACTATAGCAATCAGCCCCAGCATTTT
TRBJ1-3	-	15	few	TRBV5-6	CASRLGPGSGNTIYF	TGTGCCAGCAGACTCGGCCCTGGCTCTGGAAACACCATATATTTT
TRBJ2-1	-	17	few	TRBV5-1	CASSLASATSSYNEQFF	TGCGCCAGCAGCTTGGCTAGCGCTACCAGCTCCTACAATGAGCAGTTCTTC
TRBJ2-1	TRBD2	16	few	TRBV20-1	CSAPRFSGSPYNEQFF	TGCAGTGCGCCACGTTTTAGCGGGAGTCCCTACAATGAGCAGTTCTTC
TRBJ2-1	TRBD2	15	few	TRBV30	CAWSGASGRTNEQFF	TGTGCCTGGAGTGGAGCTAGCGGGAGGACCAATGAGCAGTTCTTC
TRBJ2-2	-	12	-	TRBV10-1	CASSGRTGELFF	TGCGCCAGCAGCGGCCGCACCGGGGAGCTGTTTTTT
TRBJ1-1	-	14	-	TRBV5-4	CATEETTGRIEAFF	TGTGCCACCGAGGAAACAACAGGGCGAATTGAAGCTTTCTTT
TRBJ2-5	-	13	-	TRBV20-1	CSASFGAFETQYF	TGCAGTGCTAGTTTTGGGGCATTTGAGACCCAGTACTTC
TRBJ2-3	TRBD2	15	-	TRBV20-1	CSAREASGSADTQYF	TGCAGTGCTAGAGAGGCTAGCGGGAGTGCAGATACGCAGTATTTT
TRBJ2-7	-	17	-	TRBV11-2	CASSLLSARIASYEQYF	TGTGCCAGCAGCTTACTCTCCGCCAGAATTGCCTCCTACGAGCAGTACTTC
TRBJ2-7	TRBD1	13	few	TRBV19	CASMGQGPYEQYF	TGTGCCAGTATGGGACAGGGGCCATACGAGCAGTACTTC
TRBJ2-1	TRBD1	13	-	TRBV24-1	CATMGAGGNEQFF	TGTGCCACCATGGGGGCAGGGGGCAATGAGCAGTTCTTC
TRBJ2-2	-	14	few	TRBV5-4	CASRRFGSTGELFF	TGTGCCAGCAGAAGGTTTGGTTCGACCGGGGAGCTGTTTTTT
TRBJ2-1	-	14	few	TRBV11-3	CASSLGPVRNEQFF	TGTGCCAGCAGCTTAGGTCCTGTTAGGAATGAGCAGTTCTTC
TRBJ1-5	-	13	-	TRBV30	CAWSTADYQPQHF	TGTGCCTGGAGTACGGCCGATTATCAGCCCCAGCATTTT
TRBJ2-3	-	14	many	TRBV7-2	CASSLVGPGDTQYF	TGTGCCAGCAGCTTAGTAGGGCCCGGAGATACGCAGTATTTT
TRBJ1-4	-	15	-	TRBV5-1	CASSLNSATNEKLFF	TGCGCCAGCAGCTTAAATAGCGCAACTAATGAAAAACTGTTTTTT
TRBJ1-5	-	15	few	TRBV6-2/TRBV6-3	CASSYTTNSNQPQHF	TGTGCCAGCAGTTACACAACAAATAGCAATCAGCCCCAGCATTTT
TRBJ2-7	TRBD2	19	-	TRBV20-1	CWAQGEASGRASSWYEQYF	TGCTGGGCCCAAGGGGAGGCTAGCGGGAGGGCCTCGAGTTGGTACGAGCAGTACTTC
TRBJ2-2	-	14	many	TRBV4-2	CASSQDRATGELFF	TGTGCCAGCAGCCAAGACAGGGCTACCGGGGAGCTGTTTTTT
TRBJ1-2	-	13	-	TRBV5-1	CASSLRIDYGYTF	TGCGCCAGCAGCTTGAGGATCGACTATGGCTACACCTTC
TRBJ2-7	-	13	few	TRBV29-1	CSVHTSSSYEQYF	TGCAGCGTTCATACTAGCAGCTCCTACGAGCAGTACTTC
TRBJ1-5	-	18	few	TRBV4-1	CASSQDTGGDYSNQPQHF	TGCGCCAGCAGCCAAGACACGGGCGGCGACTATAGCAATCAGCCCCAGCATTTT
TRBJ2-3	-	18	-	TRBV7-8	CASSFPAGEGTLGDTQYF	TGTGCCAGCAGCTTCCCCGCAGGGGAGGGAACGCTAGGAGATACGCAGTATTTT
TRBJ2-1	-	13	-	TRBV3-1	CASSQFLESEQFF	TGTGCCAGCAGCCAGTTTTTAGAGTCTGAGCAGTTCTTC
TRBJ2-4	TRBD1	14	many	TRBV11-3	CASSPHRGQNIQYF	TGTGCCAGCAGCCCTCACAGGGGTCAAAACATTCAGTACTTC
TRBJ1-1	TRBD1	17	many	TRBV20-1	CSAGLRITGGGDTEAFF	TGCAGTGCTGGCCTGAGGATAACAGGGGGTGGTGACACTGAAGCTTTCTTT
TRBJ2-2	-	13	many	TRBV20-1	CSASPGNTGELFF	TGCAGTGCTTCACCAGGGAACACCGGGGAGCTGTTTTTT